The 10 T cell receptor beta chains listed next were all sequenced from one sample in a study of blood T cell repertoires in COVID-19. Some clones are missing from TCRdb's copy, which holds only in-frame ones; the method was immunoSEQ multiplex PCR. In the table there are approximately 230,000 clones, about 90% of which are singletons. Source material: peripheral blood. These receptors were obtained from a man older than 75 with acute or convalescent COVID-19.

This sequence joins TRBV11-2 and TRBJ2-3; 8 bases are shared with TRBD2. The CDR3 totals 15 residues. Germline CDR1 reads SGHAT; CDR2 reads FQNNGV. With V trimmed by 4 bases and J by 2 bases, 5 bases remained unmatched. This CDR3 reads CASSSIAGPTDTQYF. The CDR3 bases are TGTGCCAGCAGCTCGATAGCGGGGCCCACAGATACGCAGTATTTT.

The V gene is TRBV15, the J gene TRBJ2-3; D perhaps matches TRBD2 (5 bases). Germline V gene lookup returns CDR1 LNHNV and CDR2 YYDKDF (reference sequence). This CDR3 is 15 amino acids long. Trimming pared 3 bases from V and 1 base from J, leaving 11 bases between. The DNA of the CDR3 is TGTGCCACCAGCAGGCCAGCGGCCCGCACAGATACGCAGTATTTT. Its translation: CATSRPAARTDTQYF.

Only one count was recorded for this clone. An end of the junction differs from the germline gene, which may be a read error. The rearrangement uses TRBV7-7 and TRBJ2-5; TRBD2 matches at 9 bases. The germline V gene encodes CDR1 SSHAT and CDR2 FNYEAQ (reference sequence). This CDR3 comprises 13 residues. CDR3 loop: CASSFRLAEPKYF. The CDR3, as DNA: TGTGCTAGCAGCTTCCGACTAGCGGAGCCAAAGTACTTC.

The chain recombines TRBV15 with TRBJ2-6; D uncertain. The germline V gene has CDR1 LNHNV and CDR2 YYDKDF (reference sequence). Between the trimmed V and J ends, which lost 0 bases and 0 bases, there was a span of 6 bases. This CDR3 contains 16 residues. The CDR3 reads CATSRDLSSGANVLTF. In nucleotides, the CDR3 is TGTGCCACCAGCAGAGATCTCAGCTCTGGGGCCAACGTCCTGACTTTC.

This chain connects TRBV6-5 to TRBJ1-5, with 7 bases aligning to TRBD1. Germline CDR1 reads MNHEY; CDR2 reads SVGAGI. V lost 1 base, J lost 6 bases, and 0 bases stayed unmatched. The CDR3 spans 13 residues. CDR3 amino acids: CASSYWTGQPQHF. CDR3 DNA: TGTGCCAGCAGTTACTGGACAGGTCAGCCCCAGCATTTT.

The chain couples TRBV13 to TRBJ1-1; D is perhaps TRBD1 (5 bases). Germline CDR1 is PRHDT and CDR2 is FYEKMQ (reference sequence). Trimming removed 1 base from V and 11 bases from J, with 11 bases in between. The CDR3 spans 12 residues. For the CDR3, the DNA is TGTGCCAGCAGCTTAGAAAGGGGCATGGCTTTCTTT. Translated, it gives CASSLERGMAFF.

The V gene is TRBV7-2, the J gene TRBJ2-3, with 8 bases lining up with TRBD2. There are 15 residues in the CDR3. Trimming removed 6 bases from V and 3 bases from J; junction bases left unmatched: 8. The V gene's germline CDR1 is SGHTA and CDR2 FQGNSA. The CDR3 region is CASRDRSGRTDTQYF. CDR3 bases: TGTGCCAGCAGAGACCGCAGCGGGAGAACAGATACGCAGTATTTT.

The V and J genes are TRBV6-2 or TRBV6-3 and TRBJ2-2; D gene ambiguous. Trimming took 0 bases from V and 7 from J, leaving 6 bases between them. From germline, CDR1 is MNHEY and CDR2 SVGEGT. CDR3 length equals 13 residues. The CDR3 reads CASSYSTGGELFF. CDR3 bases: TGTGCCAGCAGTTACTCCACTGGCGGGGAGCTGTTTTTT.

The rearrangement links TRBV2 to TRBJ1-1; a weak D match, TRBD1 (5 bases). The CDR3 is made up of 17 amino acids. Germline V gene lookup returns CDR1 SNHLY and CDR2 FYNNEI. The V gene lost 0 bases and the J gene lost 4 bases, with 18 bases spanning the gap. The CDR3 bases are TGTGCCAGCAGTGAAGCGAGGAGGGGATCAGGTCGCACTGAAGCTTTCTTT. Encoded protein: CASSEARRGSGRTEAFF.

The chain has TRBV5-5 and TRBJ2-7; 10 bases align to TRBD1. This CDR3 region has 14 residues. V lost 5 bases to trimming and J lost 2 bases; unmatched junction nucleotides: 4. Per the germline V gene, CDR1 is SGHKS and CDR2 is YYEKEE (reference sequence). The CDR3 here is CASRPGQGAYEQYF. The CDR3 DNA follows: TGTGCCAGCAGACCCGGACAGGGGGCCTACGAGCAGTACTTC.